This entry lists 18 T cell receptor beta chains sequenced from one sample in a study of blood T cells in healthy people across ages. The authors ran a second PCR of roughly 6 to 12 cycles using a sample-barcoded 5' primer and a J-beta primer mix. TCRdb used MiXCR to reprocess the 5' RACE reads, holding one entry per CDR3 protein. This table has approximately 580,000 distinct CDR3 sequences, 24% appearing once. This same sample was also part of a study on T cells of mothers and their children.

Sequencing input: blood. The receptor source for this set is a boy younger than 18 in good health.

This clonotype was observed a few times. The genes are TRBV20-1 and TRBJ2-3, with D perhaps matching TRBD2 (6 bases). The germline gives CDR1 DFQATT, CDR2 SNEGSKA (reference sequence). Trimming shortened V by 1 base and J by 4 bases, and 15 bases separated the two germline ends. This CDR3 spans 15 amino acids. The CDR3 region has the DNA TGCAGTGCTAGAGTCCCCCGGGGGACCGCAGATACGCAGTATTTT. Encoded protein: CSARVPRGTADTQYF.

This clonotype was seen a handful of times. This sequence joins TRBV6-6 and TRBJ2-7; D is perhaps TRBD1 (7 bases). The CDR3 runs 17 residues. The germline CDR1 and CDR2 sequences are MNHNY and SVGAGI (reference sequence). V shed 5 bases and J shed 3 bases, with 23 bases lying between them. CDR3 in DNA: TGTGCCAGCAGTCCTAACCCTCGACAGGGAGGTCTCTACGAGCAGTACTTC. It is translated as CASSPNPRQGGLYEQYF.

V gene TRBV27 combines with J gene TRBJ1-2, with D uncertain. The CDR3 runs 16 residues. CDR1 is MNHEY, CDR2 SMNVEV, per germline (reference sequence). Trimming left V 8 bases short and J 8 bases short, with 27 bases between. CDR3 residues: CASGPGFRTGNYGYTF. CDR3 bases: TGTGCCAGCGGGCCCGGGTTCCGGACGGGAAATTACGGCTACACCTTC.

The rearrangement uses TRBV4-3 and TRBJ2-1; 7 nucleotides match TRBD1. The germline CDR1 and CDR2 sequences are LGHNA and YSLEER. The CDR3 loop spans 15 amino acids. After removal of 0 bases from V and 7 bases from J, the junction contained 6 bases not matched to a gene. This CDR3 is CASSQEEAGGNEQFF. The CDR3, as DNA: TGCGCCAGCAGCCAAGAAGAGGCAGGGGGTAATGAGCAGTTCTTC.

The sample holds many counts of this clonotype. The rearrangement links TRBV4-3 to TRBJ2-4, with unresolved D. This CDR3 contains 15 residues. The V gene lost 0 bases and the J gene lost 1 base, with 7 bases spanning the gap. The germline V gene has CDR1 LGHNA and CDR2 YSLEER. This chain's CDR3 is CASSQDVLAKNIQYF. For the CDR3, the DNA is TGCGCCAGCAGCCAAGATGTACTGGCCAAAAACATTCAGTACTTC.

In its sample, this clonotype was seen a few times. The chain joins TRBV6-1 to TRBJ2-7, with D perhaps TRBD2 (6 bases). The germline gives CDR1 MNHNS, CDR2 SASEGT. The CDR3 has 19 amino acids. Trimming took 4 bases from V and 7 from J, leaving 32 bases between them. The CDR3 bases are TGTGCCAGCAGTGGGATTGACCGGGACTCACGGATCGTACAGGAAGAGCAGTACTTC. Translation gives CASSGIDRDSRIVQEEQYF.

The chain joins TRBV28 to TRBJ1-2, with D tentatively TRBD1 (5 bases). The CDR3 contains 14 residues. Germline CDR1 reads MDHEN; CDR2 reads SYDVKM. The ends were cut back, 3 bases at V and 3 bases at J, with 11 bases in the middle. CDR3 nucleotide sequence: TGTGCCAGCAGTTTGATTGGGGGGGACTATGGCTACACCTTC. Protein product: CASSLIGGDYGYTF.

The V and J genes are TRBV5-5 and TRBJ2-7; D not certain. Germline V gene lookup returns CDR1 SGHKS and CDR2 YYEKEE (reference sequence). The CDR3 runs 14 residues. Trimming stripped 0 bases from V and 4 bases from J, with 11 bases between. The CDR3 DNA reads as TGTGCCAGCAGCTTGGGGGTTAGCCTTTACGAGCAGTACTTC. Translated: CASSLGVSLYEQYF.

This clonotype occurred once. Germline is not matched at one junction end, which may reflect a read error. The chain is built from TRBV5-1 and TRBJ2-1; D might be TRBD1 (5 bases). The CDR3 sequence is 16 residues long. In germline, CDR1 is SGHRS, CDR2 YFSETQ. Written as DNA, the CDR3 is TGCGCCAGCAGCCAAGTTACAGGATCTTCCTACAATCAGCAGTTCTTC. Amino acid sequence: CASSQVTGSSYNQQFF.

This clonotype was seen a handful of times. The V and J genes are TRBV6-5 and TRBJ2-1; D is undetermined. There are 15 residues in the CDR3. Per germline, CDR1 MNHEY and CDR2 SVGAGI. V lost 6 bases to trimming and J lost 3 bases, with 15 bases between them. The CDR3 here is CASSAFYSLYNEQFF. DNA for the CDR3: TGTGCCAGCAGCGCCTTCTACTCCCTCTACAATGAGCAGTTCTTC.

The rearrangement uses TRBV6-2 or TRBV6-3 and TRBJ1-1; D may be TRBD1 (5 bases). Germline CDR1 reads MNHEY; CDR2 reads SVGEGT. Between the trimmed V and J ends, which lost 5 bases and 8 bases, there was a span of 15 bases. The CDR3 totals 13 residues. CDR3 region: CASSIPGAPEAFF. The CDR3 coding sequence is TGTGCCAGCAGTATCCCCGGGGCACCCGAAGCTTTCTTT.

The rearrangement uses TRBV7-2 and TRBJ1-5; TRBD1 matches at 8 bases. CDR3 length: 16 residues. Germline values: CDR1 SGHTA, CDR2 FQGNSA. V dropped 0 bases and J dropped 6; count of bases not matched to a gene: 7. The CDR3 protein is CASSLAAGGAGQPQHF. The CDR3 region has the DNA TGTGCCAGCAGCTTAGCGGCAGGGGGCGCGGGTCAGCCCCAGCATTTT.

The chain has TRBV7-9 and TRBJ1-3; D is ambiguous. V dropped 4 bases and J dropped 5 bases, with 18 bases sitting between them. The CDR3 totals 16 residues. CDR1 is SEHNR and CDR2 is FQNEAQ in the germline V gene (reference sequence). CDR3 residues: CASSSPVGGKRNTIYF. In nucleotides, the CDR3 is TGTGCCAGCAGCTCGCCTGTCGGCGGCAAGCGAAACACCATATATTTT.

In this sample, this clonotype turned up a few times. This chain links TRBV6-5 with TRBJ2-5; 10 bases are shared with TRBD2. Germline CDR1 is MNHEY and CDR2 is SVGAGI. Unmatched junction bases numbered 29, after V lost 4 bases and J lost 9 bases. The CDR3 has 21 amino acids. The CDR3 sequence is CASSSLRLNEFGRAGGRAQYF. DNA of the CDR3: TGTGCCAGCAGTTCCTTGCGACTGAACGAATTTGGAAGAGCGGGAGGGAGGGCCCAGTACTTC.

The chain combines TRBV7-9 with TRBJ2-1; TRBD1 or TRBD2 may be the D gene (5 bases each). The CDR3 spans 17 residues. V was pared by 7 bases and J by 7 bases, with 26 bases between. Germline CDR1 SEHNR, CDR2 FQNEAQ (reference sequence). The CDR3 nucleotides read TGTGCCAGCATCGTTCCGGGACGAGACTCAAGGATGAATGAGCAGTTCTTC. Protein: CASIVPGRDSRMNEQFF.

The rearrangement links TRBV5-6 to TRBJ2-4; either TRBD1 or TRBD2 may fit D (5 bases each). Germline V gene lookup returns CDR1 SGHDT and CDR2 YYEEEE. The CDR3 loop spans 15 amino acids. Trimming removed 4 bases at V and 0 bases at J, with 11 bases between. CDR3 sequence: CASSPGAVAKNIQYF. CDR3 DNA: TGTGCCAGCAGCCCCGGGGCGGTAGCCAAAAACATTCAGTACTTC.

This clonotype was seen a handful of times. The chain carries TRBV11-2 and TRBJ2-3; TRBD2 aligns across 9 bases. The germline CDR1 and CDR2 sequences are SGHAT and FQNNGV. This CDR3 has 20 amino acids. The junction had 17 bases not matched to a gene; V was cut back by 3 bases and J by 1 base. The CDR3 here is CASSFPGRGGPFYRTDTQYF. The CDR3 bases are TGTGCCAGCAGCTTCCCGGGGCGGGGGGGCCCGTTTTATCGCACAGATACGCAGTATTTT. Complete variable domain (other parts from reference TRBV11-2 and TRBJ2-3): EAGVAQSPRYKIIEKRQSVAFWCNPISGHATLYWYQQILGQGPKLLIQFQNNGVVDDSQLPKDRFSAERLKGVDSTLKIQPAKLEDSAVYLCASSFPGRGGPFYRTDTQYFGPGTRLTVL.

The genes are TRBV2 and TRBJ2-5, with 10 bases fitting TRBD1. V lost 7 bases to trimming and J lost 9 bases; unmatched junction nucleotides: 14. In germline, CDR1 is SNHLY, CDR2 FYNNEI. This CDR3 spans 15 amino acids. The CDR3 reads CASTLTGGREEAQYF. The CDR3 nucleotides are TGTGCCAGCACCCTGACAGGGGGCAGGGAGGAGGCCCAGTACTTC.